Listed below are T cell receptor beta chains from one sample, sequenced in a study of T cell changes during pregnancy in multiple sclerosis. Libraries were prepared by immunoSEQ multiplex PCR; TCRdb keeps only in-frame clonotypes and omits some of them. The repertoire includes fewer than 65,000 clones, around 90% of them detected once, and around 0.85% sits in the top ten. The sequences come from peripheral blood, collected before pregnancy. Receptors were obtained from a female donor with multiple sclerosis, enrolled in a pregnancy study. The CDR3 runs from the conserved cysteine through the conserved F or W. D genes are given only for firm matches. Some rows mark clone size as missing; the rest say once, few, many or name a class of expanded clone.

j_call d_call cdr3_length clone_size v_call cdr3_aa cdr3_nt
TRBJ2-1 - 15 - TRBV9 CASSVSGNSYNEQFF TGTGCCAGCAGCGTAAGCGGCAACTCCTACAATGAGCAGTTCTTC
TRBJ1-3 TRBD1 15 - TRBV7-2 CASSFSQGARNTIYF TGTGCCAGCAGCTTCTCCCAGGGGGCGAGAAACACCATATATTTT
TRBJ1-4 - 13 - TRBV19 CASRAGGGEKLFF TGTGCCAGTCGGGCAGGAGGAGGGGAAAAACTGTTTTTT
TRBJ1-1 - 13 - TRBV10-3 CAISPSAGTEAFF TGTGCCATCAGTCCCAGTGCGGGGACTGAAGCTTTCTTT
TRBJ2-1 - 19 - TRBV9 CASSVGSIVGTGTDNEQFF TGTGCCAGCAGCGTAGGTTCGATTGTGGGCACAGGGACGGACAATGAGCAGTTCTTC
TRBJ2-7 - 12 - TRBV6-1 CATRTEAYEQYF TGTGCCACCCGGACGGAGGCCTACGAGCAGTACTTC
TRBJ2-7 TRBD2 17 few TRBV5-4 CASSSQGGLSEGYEQYF TGTGCCAGCAGCTCCCAGGGAGGGTTATCGGAAGGTTACGAGCAGTACTTC
TRBJ1-6 TRBD1 15 - TRBV27 CATARTGTYNSPLHF TGTGCCACCGCTAGGACAGGCACCTATAATTCACCCCTCCACTTT
TRBJ1-2 - 14 - TRBV21-1 CASSKATRGESYTF TGTGCCAGCAGCAAAGCCACCAGGGGGGAAAGCTACACCTTC
TRBJ2-7 - 14 - TRBV7-2 CASSLGYRDFEQYF TGTGCCAGCAGCTTAGGCTACAGGGATTTTGAGCAGTACTTC
TRBJ1-4 - 13 once TRBV6-1 CASSTGIAEKLFF TGTGCCAGCAGTACAGGGATAGCGGAAAAACTGTTTTTT
TRBJ2-7 - 13 - TRBV18 CASSPFEGYEQYF TGTGCCAGCTCACCCTTCGAGGGATACGAGCAGTACTTC
TRBJ1-4 TRBD1 15 - TRBV4-3 CASSQQSTGGDGLFF TGCGCCAGCAGCCAACAATCGACAGGGGGGGATGGACTGTTTTTT
TRBJ1-3 TRBD1 16 - TRBV7-9 CASSTGQGATRNTIYF TGTGCCAGCAGCACTGGACAGGGAGCGACGAGGAACACCATATATTTT
TRBJ2-2 - 13 - TRBV4-2 CASSPTRGWELFF TGTGCCAGCAGCCCTACGAGGGGGTGGGAGCTGTTTTTT
TRBJ1-1 TRBD1 15 - TRBV5-4 CASSSRTGPNTEAFF TGTGCCAGCAGCTCAAGGACAGGGCCGAACACTGAAGCTTTCTTT
TRBJ1-5 - 14 - TRBV4-3 CASSQGVEGRPQHF TGCGCCAGCAGCCAGGGGGTGGAGGGACGGCCCCAGCATTTT
TRBJ2-1 TRBD1 17 - TRBV7-6 CASSLFSGTGGKNEQFF TGTGCCAGCAGCTTATTTTCCGGGACAGGGGGCAAAAATGAGCAGTTCTTC
TRBJ1-1 - 11 few TRBV2 CASSTRAEAFF TGTGCCAGCAGTACTCGGGCTGAAGCTTTCTTT
TRBJ2-7 TRBD1 15 - TRBV27 CASSLLGQQTYEQYF TGTGCCAGCAGTTTATTGGGACAGCAAACCTACGAGCAGTACTTC
TRBJ2-7 - 13 - TRBV25-1 CASGRGGAYEQYF TGTGCCAGCGGGCGGGGCGGGGCCTACGAGCAGTACTTC
TRBJ2-5 - 13 - TRBV7-3 CASSWGLQETQYF TGTGCCAGCAGCTGGGGACTCCAAGAGACCCAGTACTTC
TRBJ1-1 - 13 - TRBV5-4 CASSQYRNTEAFF TGTGCCAGCAGCCAGTACCGGAACACTGAAGCTTTCTTT
TRBJ2-7 TRBD1 16 - TRBV27 CASTPRGTGGIPEQYF TGTGCCAGCACTCCTCGGGGGACAGGGGGTATCCCCGAGCAGTACTTC
TRBJ1-5 TRBD1 13 - TRBV27 CASSGQGYQPQHF TGTGCCAGCAGTGGACAGGGATATCAGCCCCAGCATTTT
TRBJ2-7 TRBD2 15 - TRBV6-5 CASIGSTSGSYEQYF TGTGCCAGCATTGGCTCGACTAGCGGCTCCTACGAGCAGTACTTC
TRBJ1-2 - 14 - TRBV7-2 CASSPRTEIGGYTF TGTGCCAGCAGCCCAAGGACAGAAATTGGTGGCTACACCTTC
TRBJ2-7 TRBD1 14 - TRBV6-5 CASSYLTGGYEQYF TGTGCCAGCAGTTACCTGACAGGGGGATACGAGCAGTACTTC
TRBJ2-5 TRBD1 14 once TRBV6-1 CASSRDRGKETQYF TGTGCCAGCAGCCGGGACAGGGGCAAAGAGACCCAGTACTTC
TRBJ2-2 - 13 - TRBV6-4 CASSDSRVGELFF TGTGCCAGCAGTGACTCACGGGTCGGGGAGCTGTTTTTT
TRBJ1-2 - 11 - TRBV30 CAWSSYYGYTF TGTGCCTGGAGTTCCTACTATGGCTACACCTTC
TRBJ2-7 - 13 - TRBV7-9 CASRKGSSYEQYF TGTGCCAGCAGAAAAGGGAGCTCCTACGAGCAGTACTTC
TRBJ1-1 - 14 - TRBV6-6 CASSPLTIDTEAFF TGTGCCAGCAGCCCTCTCACAATCGACACTGAAGCTTTCTTT
TRBJ1-1 TRBD1 15 - TRBV9 CASTRDSFPDTEAFF TGTGCCAGCACCCGGGACAGTTTCCCGGACACTGAAGCTTTCTTT
TRBJ2-2 - 13 - TRBV11-2 CASSLVSSGELFF TGTGCCAGCAGCTTAGTGAGTTCCGGGGAGCTGTTTTTT
TRBJ1-5 - 13 - TRBV30 CAWSGGGRQPQHF TGTGCCTGGAGTGGGGGGGGAAGGCAGCCCCAGCATTTT
TRBJ2-5 - 13 - TRBV9 CASAEGPKETQYF TGTGCCAGCGCAGAGGGCCCAAAGGAGACCCAGTACTTC
TRBJ2-7 - 12 - TRBV5-4 CASREGSYEQYF TGTGCCAGCAGGGAGGGCTCCTACGAGCAGTACTTC
TRBJ1-5 - 13 - TRBV7-3 CASSLSNGQPQHF TGTGCCAGCAGCTTATCAAACGGTCAGCCCCAGCATTTT
TRBJ1-2 TRBD1 13 - TRBV7-2 CASSLNRDSGYTF TGTGCCAGCAGCTTAAACAGGGACAGTGGCTACACCTTC
TRBJ1-2 - 13 - TRBV19 CASRDITNYGYTF TGTGCCAGTAGGGACATTACTAACTATGGCTACACCTTC
TRBJ2-2 - 15 - TRBV6-4 CASSPGAGGPGELFF TGTGCCAGCAGCCCCGGGGCAGGGGGGCCCGGGGAGCTGTTTTTT
TRBJ2-2 - 15 - TRBV7-7 CASSLSGALTGELFF TGTGCCAGCAGCTTATCAGGGGCTCTTACCGGGGAGCTGTTTTTT
TRBJ1-1 TRBD1 16 - TRBV28 CASTQRRDRANTEAFF TGTGCCAGCACCCAGCGTCGGGACAGAGCGAACACTGAAGCTTTCTTT
TRBJ1-6 - 14 - TRBV7-9 CASSLAGQNSPLHF TGTGCCAGCAGCTTAGCTGGACAGAATTCACCCCTCCACTTT
TRBJ2-7 TRBD1 15 - TRBV7-3 CASSSGTGGPNEQYF TGTGCCAGCAGCTCCGGGACAGGGGGTCCCAACGAGCAGTACTTC
TRBJ2-2 TRBD1 17 - TRBV4-2 CASSQESRLQGAGELFF TGTGCCAGCAGCCAAGAATCGCGGCTACAGGGGGCCGGGGAGCTGTTTTTT
TRBJ2-7 TRBD1 15 - TRBV7-2 CASSLAGTGGYEQYF TGTGCCAGCAGCCTCGCGGGGACAGGGGGCTACGAGCAGTACTTC
TRBJ2-3 TRBD1 15 - TRBV11-2 CASSSGTGKTDTQYF TGTGCCAGCAGCTCCGGGACAGGGAAGACTGATACGCAGTATTTT